These 18 T cell receptor beta chains came from one sample sequenced in a study of early T cells in non-severe SARS-CoV-2 infection. From the 5' RACE reads, TCRdb called clonotypes with MiXCR, one entry per CDR3 protein. In the table there are roughly 67,000 distinct CDR3 sequences, 11% of which are singletons. Sequenced sample: whole blood. The source of these receptors is an adult who was a healthcare worker with PCR-confirmed SARS-CoV-2 infection or an uninfected control (not recorded which).

This clonotype was observed a few times. The gene calls are TRBV11-2 and TRBJ2-2; the match to TRBD2 covers 16 bases. This CDR3 spans 20 amino acids. V lost 2 bases and J lost 2; bases outside the gene matches: 8. CDR1 and CDR2 from the germline V gene are SGHAT and FQNNGV. Here the CDR3 reads CASSLPPGTSGRGNTGELFF. CDR3 nucleotides: TGTGCCAGCAGCTTACCACCGGGGACTAGCGGGAGGGGTAACACCGGGGAGCTGTTTTTT.

The rearrangement uses TRBV28 and TRBJ1-6; 9 nucleotides match TRBD1. V lost 5 bases and J lost 13; bases outside the gene matches: 3. This CDR3 has 12 residues. From germline, CDR1 is MDHEN and CDR2 SYDVKM. The CDR3 coding sequence is TGTGCCAGCAGTCGGGACAGGGCCCCCCTCCACTTT. Translated: CASSRDRAPLHF.

This clonotype has just a few counts. The V and J genes are TRBV7-9 and TRBJ2-1; D gene unclear. The germline CDR1 and CDR2 sequences are SEHNR and FQNEAQ (reference sequence). Trimming shortened V by 3 bases and J by 2 bases, and 8 bases separated the two germline ends. This CDR3 is built from 14 residues. CDR3 sequence reads: CASSFQVTYNEQFF. The CDR3 nucleotides read TGTGCCAGCAGCTTCCAAGTTACCTACAATGAGCAGTTCTTC.

This clonotype has at least ten counts. The CDR3 DNA reads TGCAGTGCTAGAGATAGTGGCAATCAGCCCCAGCATTTT. Protein product: CSARDSGNQPQHF. The J gene is TRBJ1-5, the V gene TRBV20-1; the D is unclear. In germline, CDR1 is DFQATT, CDR2 SNEGSKA (reference sequence). The CDR3 spans 13 residues. Deletions cut 0 bases from V and 2 bases from J, with 5 bases between.

The sample holds many counts of this clonotype. The genes are TRBV7-9 and TRBJ1-1; the D gene is possibly TRBD1 (5 bases). The CDR3 length is 14 residues. V was clipped by 8 bases and J by 3 bases, with 16 bases between them. Germline CDR1 and CDR2: SEHNR and FQNEAQ (reference sequence). The CDR3 coding sequence is TGTGCCAGCTCCCAGGGAGTCATGGACACTGAAGCTTTCTTT. Protein sequence: CASSQGVMDTEAFF.

CDR3 nucleotides: TGTGCCAGCAGCTTGCGGGACTCCCGGGGCTACGAGCAGTACTTC. Translation: CASSLRDSRGYEQYF. This rearrangement joins TRBV7-2 to TRBJ2-7; D possibly corresponds to TRBD2 (6 bases). The CDR3 loop spans 15 amino acids. The germline V and J ends were trimmed by 3 bases and 3 bases, with 15 bases remaining between them. CDR1 and CDR2 (germline): SGHTA, FQGNSA. Full variable domain (rest looked up from reference TRBV7-2 and TRBJ2-7): GAGVSQSPSNKVTEKGKDVELRCDPISGHTALYWYRQSLGQGLEFLIYFQGNSAPDKSGLPSDRFSAERTGGSVSTLTIQRTQQEDSAVYLCASSLRDSRGYEQYFGPGTRLTVT.

The table lists this clonotype with a few counts. V usage is TRBV7-2 and J usage is TRBJ2-5; TRBD2 might be the D (5 bases). The CDR3 has 15 residues. Per germline, CDR1 SGHTA and CDR2 FQGNSA. V shed 2 bases and J shed 1 base, with 11 bases lying between them. CDR3 DNA: TGTGCCAGCAGCTTACCGCCTAGCACCCAAGAGACCCAGTACTTC. Translation: CASSLPPSTQETQYF.

The table lists this clonotype with a few counts. The chain links TRBV7-2 to TRBJ1-5; 8 bases align to TRBD1. The CDR3 length is 15 residues. The junction had 6 bases not matched to a gene; V was cut back by 5 bases and J by 3 bases. In germline, CDR1 is SGHTA, CDR2 FQGNSA. The CDR3 sequence: CASSTAGGFNQPQHF. CDR3 nucleotides: TGTGCCAGCAGCACCGCAGGGGGCTTCAATCAGCCCCAGCATTTT.

The chain joins TRBV7-8 to TRBJ1-5; D remains ambiguous. The length of the CDR3 is 14 residues. With 5 bases removed from V and 0 bases from J, the gap between germline ends came to 8 bases. Germline assignment: CDR1 SGHVS and CDR2 FQNEAQ. The DNA for the CDR3 is TGTGCCAGCAGCGCGGGTCCTAGCAATCAGCCCCAGCATTTT. This codes for CASSAGPSNQPQHF.

CDR3 residues: CASSRGQPYEQYF. The DNA of the CDR3 is TGTGCCAGCAGCCGAGGACAGCCCTACGAGCAGTACTTC. This chain links TRBV14 with TRBJ2-7, with D possibly being TRBD1 (6 bases). The CDR3 loop spans 13 amino acids. The germline V and J ends were trimmed by 4 bases and 2 bases, with 9 bases remaining between them. Germline CDR1 and CDR2: SGHDN and FVKESK.

The rearrangement links TRBV16 to TRBJ1-1; 7 nucleotides match TRBD1. The CDR3 covers 13 residues. CDR1 KGHSY and CDR2 FQNENV come from the germline V gene. Unmatched junction bases numbered 10, after V lost 4 bases and J lost 11 bases. DNA of the CDR3: TGTGCCAGCAGCCGGGACAGCGGGTTTCGGGCTTTCTTT. Translation gives CASSRDSGFRAFF. The whole variable domain, remainder taken from reference TRBV16 and TRBJ1-1, is GEEVAQTPKHLVRGEGQKAKLYCAPIKGHSYVFWYQQVLKNEFKFLISFQNENVFDETGMPKERFSAKCLPNSPCSLEIQATKLEDSAVYFCASSRDSGFRAFFGQGTRLTVV.

The sample holds many counts of this clonotype. V gene TRBV7-9 combines with J gene TRBJ2-1; D is ambiguous. V gave up 0 bases and J gave up 6 bases, with 0 bases separating them. Germline CDR1 reads SEHNR; CDR2 reads FQNEAQ (reference sequence). This CDR3 is 11 amino acids long. Written as DNA, the CDR3 is TGTGCCAGCAGCTTAGCCAATGAGCAGTTCTTC. Translating it yields CASSLANEQFF.

The V call is TRBV5-6, the J call TRBJ1-1, with D hard to call. The CDR3 covers 13 residues. Between the trimmed V and J ends, which lost 2 bases and 1 base, there was a span of 6 bases. The germline V gene has CDR1 SGHDT and CDR2 YYEEEE. CDR3 region: CASSFGSNTEAFF. CDR3 nucleotide sequence: TGTGCCAGCAGCTTTGGATCGAACACTGAAGCTTTCTTT.

This clonotype was counted a few times. The V call is TRBV2, the J call TRBJ2-1; 7 nucleotides match TRBD1. The J segment lost 6 bases and the V segment lost 8 bases, leaving 4 bases of the junction unmatched. Germline V lookup: CDR1 SNHLY, CDR2 FYNNEI. CDR3 length: 12 residues. CDR3 sequence (DNA): TGTGCCAGCGAGACAGGGAGCAATGAGCAGTTCTTC. Amino acid sequence: CASETGSNEQFF.

This chain connects TRBV11-2 to TRBJ2-1, with 9 bases that match TRBD2. Germline loops: CDR1 SGHAT, CDR2 FQNNGV. J gave up 2 bases and V 3 bases, and 11 bases lay outside the gene matches. The CDR3 has 18 residues. The CDR3 DNA reads as TGTGCCAGCAGCTTTGGTGGTAGCGGGAGTCGAACCTACAATGAGCAGTTCTTC. This sequence encodes CASSFGGSGSRTYNEQFF. The full variable domain, in which reference TRBV11-2 and TRBJ2-1 provide the parts outside the CDR3, is EAGVAQSPRYKIIEKRQSVAFWCNPISGHATLYWYQQILGQGPKLLIQFQNNGVVDDSQLPKDRFSAERLKGVDSTLKIQPAKLEDSAVYLCASSFGGSGSRTYNEQFFGPGTRLTVL.

This sequence joins TRBV28 and TRBJ2-7, with 10 positions matching TRBD1. CDR1 and CDR2 (germline): MDHEN, SYDVKM. The J segment lost 5 bases and the V segment lost 5 bases, leaving 9 bases of the junction unmatched. The CDR3 is 15 residues long. The CDR3 sequence: CASSKPGQGFNEQYF. CDR3 nucleotide sequence: TGTGCCAGCAGTAAGCCGGGACAGGGGTTCAACGAGCAGTACTTC.

This clonotype was recorded a few times. V usage is TRBV5-1 and J usage is TRBJ1-1; D call uncertain. This CDR3 spans 15 amino acids. Looked up from germline, CDR1 is SGHRS and CDR2 is YFSETQ. Deletions cut 4 bases from V and 3 bases from J, with 16 bases between. The CDR3: CASSHNRVADTEAFF. Here the CDR3 DNA reads TGCGCCAGCAGCCACAACCGAGTGGCGGACACTGAAGCTTTCTTT.

There are a few counts of this clonotype. The chain has TRBV7-9 and TRBJ1-3; D might be TRBD1 (5 bases). The CDR3 consists of 15 residues. Germline CDR1 and CDR2: SEHNR and FQNEAQ (reference sequence). Trimming left V 3 bases short and J 4 bases short, with 13 bases between. The CDR3 DNA sequence: TGTGCCAGCAGCTTTCATTTGGGGGAAGGAAACACCATATATTTT. It encodes CASSFHLGEGNTIYF.